The 20 T cell receptor beta chains presented below share a single source sample, sequenced in a study of T cells in Graves' hyperthyroidism and ophthalmopathy. The CDR3 regions of TCR beta were amplified from RNA transcripts. First-round RT-PCR with HTBI primers amplified the TCR CDR3 region. Using its own MiXCR run on the multiplex PCR reads, TCRdb lists one record per CDR3 protein. This sample has roughly 380,000 distinct CDR3 sequences, with 11% to 15% found just once. The sample consisted of blood. The receptor set was obtained from a woman between 55 and 75 years old with Graves' hyperthyroidism.

There are a few counts of this clonotype. The chain recombines TRBV2 with TRBJ2-2; 11 bases align to TRBD2. V lost 5 bases, J lost 4 bases, and 3 bases stayed unmatched. Germline CDR1 SNHLY, CDR2 FYNNEI. The CDR3 is 15 amino acids. Here the CDR3 reads CASSISGRGTGELFF. In nucleotides, the CDR3 is TGTGCCAGCAGTATTAGCGGGAGGGGCACCGGGGAGCTGTTTTTT.

This clonotype was seen ten or more times. The chain has TRBV19 and TRBJ2-5, with TRBD2 as a possible D gene (6 bases). This CDR3 contains 16 residues. V dropped 6 bases and J dropped 0 bases, with 17 bases sitting between them. Per the germline V gene, CDR1 is LNHDA and CDR2 is SQIVND (reference sequence). The DNA for the CDR3 is TGTGCCAGTAGCCTCTACCCGGGCGGGAACCAAGAGACCCAGTACTTC. Translating it yields CASSLYPGGNQETQYF.

As for this clonotype: The junction shows a germline mismatch at one end, possibly a read error. V gene TRBV24-1 combines with J gene TRBJ2-2; a possible D gene is TRBD2 (5 bases). Germline V CDR1 and CDR2: KGHDR, SFDVKD. The CDR3 has 13 amino acids. The CDR3 loop reads CATRETNTGELLF. The CDR3 DNA is TGTGCCACCAGGGAAACGAACACCGGGGAGCTGCTTTTT.

This clonotype was picked up many times. The chain carries TRBV7-3 and TRBJ1-1, with D possibly matching TRBD1 (5 bases). Trimming shortened V by 5 bases and J by 1 base, and 14 bases separated the two germline ends. The germline V gene encodes CDR1 SGHTA and CDR2 FQGTGA. This CDR3 is built from 15 residues. The CDR3: CASSVWGGGNTEAFF. The CDR3 nucleotides are TGTGCCAGCAGCGTATGGGGCGGGGGGAACACTGAAGCTTTCTTT.

This clonotype was observed a handful of times. The V call is TRBV29-1, the J call TRBJ2-1; 8 bases match TRBD1. CDR1 SQVTM and CDR2 ANQGSEA come from the germline V gene. The CDR3 loop spans 15 amino acids. Germline trimming cut 5 bases from V and 0 bases from J; bases unmatched to any gene: 6. CDR3 amino acids: CSVPTGGSSYNEQFF. The CDR3 DNA reads TGCAGCGTTCCCACAGGGGGAAGCTCCTACAATGAGCAGTTCTTC.

V is TRBV9 and J is TRBJ2-7; D not certain. This CDR3 is 15 amino acids long. Germline-derived CDR1 and CDR2 are SGDLS and YYNGEE. V lost 0 bases and J lost 4, with 14 bases in between. CDR3 coding DNA: TGTGCCAGCAGCGTAGCTACGGGTGTGGGGTACGAGCAGTACTTC. Residues: CASSVATGVGYEQYF.

In this sample, this clonotype turned up many times. The rearrangement joins TRBV27 to TRBJ2-3; 12 bases are shared with TRBD2. The junction had 6 bases not matched to a gene; V was cut back by 0 bases and J by 5 bases. The CDR3 is 17 residues long. In germline, CDR1 is MNHEY, CDR2 SMNVEV (reference sequence). The chain's CDR3 is CASSLSPASGRVDTQYF. The CDR3 DNA follows: TGTGCCAGCAGTTTATCCCCTGCTAGCGGGAGGGTAGATACGCAGTATTTT.

Many counts were recorded for this clonotype. The chain has TRBV15 and TRBJ1-6; D is undetermined. There are 13 residues in the CDR3. CDR1 is LNHNV, CDR2 YYDKDF, per germline (reference sequence). With 0 bases removed from V and 10 bases from J, the gap between germline ends came to 7 bases. CDR3 bases: TGTGCCACCAGCAGAGAGGGGTGGTCACCCCTCCACTTT. This codes for CATSREGWSPLHF.

This clonotype was picked up a small number of times. The gene calls are TRBV3-1 and TRBJ2-4; TRBD2 might be the D (6 bases). Germline V gene lookup returns CDR1 LGHDT and CDR2 YNNKEL (reference sequence). The CDR3 runs to 14 residues. Trimming removed 3 bases at V and 6 bases at J, with 12 bases between. CDR3 sequence (DNA): TGTGCCAGCAGCCACTACCGGGAGAGAAACATTCAGTACTTC. Encoded protein: CASSHYRERNIQYF.

This clonotype was recorded many times. The chain employs TRBV5-1 and TRBJ2-2; tentatively, D is TRBD1 or TRBD2 (5 bases each). CDR3 length: 15 residues. Germline-derived CDR1 and CDR2 are SGHRS and YFSETQ. V was trimmed by 5 bases and J by 2 bases, leaving 13 bases between them. CDR3 in amino acids: CASSSGTDNTGELFF. The DNA of the CDR3 is TGCGCCAGCAGTTCCGGGACGGATAACACCGGGGAGCTGTTTTTT.

The chain carries TRBV18 and TRBJ2-2; weak D call: TRBD2 (6 bases). CDR3 length equals 12 residues. Germline V gene lookup returns CDR1 KGHSH and CDR2 LQKENI. Between the trimmed V and J ends, which lost 5 bases and 13 bases, there was a span of 14 bases. The CDR3, as DNA: TGTGCCAGCTCATCCCAGCAGCGGGTGCTGTTTTTT. Translating it yields CASSSQQRVLFF.

This clonotype was recorded many times. CDR3 residues: CASSPMTGHSNTEAFF. CDR3 DNA: TGTGCCAGCTCACCTATGACGGGACACTCGAACACTGAAGCTTTCTTT. J is TRBJ1-1 and V is TRBV18, with D tentatively TRBD1 (6 bases). The length of the CDR3 is 16 residues. V was clipped by 3 bases and J by 1 base, with 15 bases between them. Germline V gives CDR1 KGHSH, CDR2 LQKENI. The variable domain in full, with the rest retrieved from reference TRBV18 and TRBJ1-1, is NAGVMQNPRHLVRRRGQEARLRCSPMKGHSHVYWYRQLPEEGLKFMVYLQKENIIDESGMPKERFSAEFPKEGPSILRIQQVVRGDSAAYFCASSPMTGHSNTEAFFGQGTRLTVV.

The chain employs TRBV6-1 and TRBJ1-2, with D possibly matching TRBD1 (5 bases). This CDR3 region has 16 residues. Trimming shortened V by 5 bases and J by 0 bases, and 16 bases separated the two germline ends. CDR1 MNHNS and CDR2 SASEGT come from the germline V gene. CDR3 region: CASSRGTLPSNYGYTF. CDR3 bases: TGTGCCAGCAGTCGCGGGACGTTGCCTTCTAACTATGGCTACACCTTC.

This clonotype was recorded many times. This rearrangement joins TRBV7-8 to TRBJ2-1; D remains unclear. V was clipped by 3 bases and J by 8 bases, with 5 bases between them. In germline, CDR1 is SGHVS, CDR2 FQNEAQ. This CDR3 contains 11 residues. For the CDR3, the DNA is TGTGCCAGCAGCTTCGGATATGAGCAGTTCTTC. Translated: CASSFGYEQFF.

This clonotype was counted ten times or more. This chain uses TRBV5-1 with TRBJ1-1; D unclear. The length of the CDR3 is 16 residues. The germline V gene has CDR1 SGHRS and CDR2 YFSETQ. Trimming shortened V by 0 bases and J by 1 base, and 13 bases separated the two germline ends. CDR3 amino acids: CASSLGPPRGNTEAFF. The DNA for the CDR3 is TGCGCCAGCAGCTTGGGACCACCCCGAGGGAACACTGAAGCTTTCTTT. The variable domain in full, completed from reference TRBV5-1 and TRBJ1-1, reads KAGVTQTPRYLIKTRGQQVTLSCSPISGHRSVSWYQQTPGQGLQFLFEYFSETQRNKGNFPGRFSGRQFSNSRSEMNVSTLELGDSALYLCASSLGPPRGNTEAFFGQGTRLTVV.

There are many counts of this clonotype. The rearrangement joins TRBV5-1 to TRBJ2-7; 7 positions agree with TRBD1. V was pared by 5 bases and J by 5 bases, with 7 bases of the junction left unmatched. CDR1 and CDR2 from the germline V gene are SGHRS and YFSETQ. The length of the CDR3 is 13 residues. The CDR3 DNA reads as TGCGCCAGCAGGGGACAGCTGGACGACGAGCAGTACTTC. Protein sequence: CASRGQLDDEQYF.

The DNA of the CDR3 is TGTGCCACCAGTCCCGGGACCAAGACTACGTACTCCTACAATGAGCAGTTCTTC. It is translated as CATSPGTKTTYSYNEQFF. The rearrangement joins TRBV24-1 to TRBJ2-1; D assignment may be TRBD1 or TRBD2 (5 bases each). Germline CDR1 is KGHDR and CDR2 is SFDVKD. V shed 6 bases and J shed 0 bases, with 20 bases lying between them. The CDR3 is 18 amino acids.

The V and J genes are TRBV12-3 or TRBV12-4 and TRBJ2-7; 8 bases are a match to TRBD1. This CDR3 comprises 15 residues. The V and J ends lost 6 bases and 0 bases, in that order; junction bases with no gene match: 7. The DNA of the CDR3 is TGTGCCAGCAGCTACAGGGGGAGTAGCTCCTACGAGCAGTACTTC. Encoded protein: CASSYRGSSSYEQYF.

This clonotype was counted a few times. The chain carries TRBV10-3 and TRBJ2-7; 12 positions match TRBD2. The junction had 9 bases not matched to a gene; V was cut back by 9 bases and J by 0 bases. CDR3 length equals 16 residues. Per the germline V gene, CDR1 is ENHRY and CDR2 is SYGVKD. The CDR3 is CAISPTTSGSSYEQYF. In DNA form, the CDR3 reads TGTGCCATTTCTCCCACGACTAGCGGGAGCTCCTACGAGCAGTACTTC.

This clonotype was detected many times. This rearrangement joins TRBV20-1 to TRBJ2-7; possible D gene TRBD2, 5 bases. Deletions cut 6 bases from V and 2 bases from J, with 14 bases between. The V gene's germline CDR1 is DFQATT and CDR2 SNEGSKA (reference sequence). This CDR3 spans 13 amino acids. In nucleotides, the CDR3 is TGCAGTGCCCATGCCTCGGGAACCTACGAGCAGTACTTC. Protein: CSAHASGTYEQYF.